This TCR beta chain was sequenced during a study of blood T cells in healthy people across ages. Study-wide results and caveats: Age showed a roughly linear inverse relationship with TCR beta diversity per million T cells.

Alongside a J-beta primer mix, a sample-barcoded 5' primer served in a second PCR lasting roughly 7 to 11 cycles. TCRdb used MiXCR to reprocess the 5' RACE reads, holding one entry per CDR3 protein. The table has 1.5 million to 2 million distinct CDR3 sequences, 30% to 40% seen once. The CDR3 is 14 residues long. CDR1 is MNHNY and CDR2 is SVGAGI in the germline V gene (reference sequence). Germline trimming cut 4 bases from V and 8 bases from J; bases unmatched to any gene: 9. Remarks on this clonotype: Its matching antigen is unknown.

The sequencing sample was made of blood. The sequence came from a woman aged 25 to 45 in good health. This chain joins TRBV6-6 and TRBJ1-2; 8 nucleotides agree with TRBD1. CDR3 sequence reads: CASSSGQGISGYTF. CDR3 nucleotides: TGTGCCAGCAGTTCCGGACAGGGTATTTCGGGCTACACCTTC.